This T cell receptor (beta chain) was obtained from a study of PD-L1 blockade in urothelial cancer. Germline V lookup: CDR1 SGHKS, CDR2 YYEKEE (reference sequence). Trimming pared 2 bases from V and 2 bases from J, leaving 11 bases between. There are 14 residues in the CDR3. The authors spiked synthetic TCR analog templates into each PCR. Only in-frame clones appear in the TCRdb table, and some are missing; sequencing was by immunoSEQ multiplex PCR. The profile covers approximately 100,000 clones, with 91% appearing a single time and almost 0.95% taken by the ten largest. The TCR originated in a woman older than 75 with urothelial cancer. This material consisted of PBMCs, taken around atezolizumab (anti-PD-L1) treatment. The rearrangement links TRBV5-5 to TRBJ2-7, with unresolved D. The CDR3 region is CASSLKMAAYEQYF. The CDR3 nucleotides read TGTGCCAGCAGCTTAAAGATGGCAGCCTACGAGCAGTACTTC.